Listed below are T cell receptor beta chains from one sample, sequenced in a study of early T cells in non-severe SARS-CoV-2 infection. TCRdb reanalysed the 5' RACE reads using MiXCR and keeps one entry per CDR3 protein. The data hold 80,000 or so distinct CDR3 sequences, with roughly 6% observed a single time. Specimen: whole blood. These receptors came from an adult who was a healthcare worker with PCR-confirmed SARS-CoV-2 infection or an uninfected control (not recorded which). CDR3s include the opening cysteine and the closing phenylalanine or tryptophan. D genes are given only for firm matches. Some rows mark clone size as missing; the rest say once, few, many or name a class of expanded clone.

clone_size | j_call | d_call | v_call | cdr3_nt | cdr3_aa
few | TRBJ1-6 | . | TRBV29-1 | TGCAGCGTTGTTCAGGGAAGAAATTCACCCCTCCACTTT | CSVVQGRNSPLHF
few | TRBJ1-5 | . | TRBV28 | TGTGCCAGCAGACCTTCCGGGACACTCGATAGCAATCAGCCCCAGCATTTT | CASRPSGTLDSNQPQHF
many | TRBJ2-7 | TRBD2 | TRBV7-2 | TGTGCCAGCAGCTTAGCGCTGGGCGGGAGAGTTTACGAGCAGTACTTC | CASSLALGGRVYEQYF
many | TRBJ2-2 | . | TRBV6-1 | TGTGCCAGCCTAGGCCGGGACAAGAACACCGGGGAGCTGTTTTTT | CASLGRDKNTGELFF
many | TRBJ2-1 | TRBD1 | TRBV20-1 | TGCAGTGCTGTCCATGCCAGGGGGACAGGACGCGTGTACAATGAGCAGTTCTTC | CSAVHARGTGRVYNEQFF
. | TRBJ1-5 | . | TRBV6-6 | TGTGCCAGCAGGAAACAGCTCGGGAGCAATCAGCCCCAGCATTTT | CASRKQLGSNQPQHF
many | TRBJ2-1 | TRBD2 | TRBV10-2 | TGCGCCAGCTACAACGGGAGGAGCTCCTACAATGAGCAGTTCTTC | CASYNGRSSYNEQFF
few | TRBJ2-3 | TRBD2 | TRBV7-2 | TGTGCCAGCAGCTTAGTTTCCCTTGGCGGGGGGGCTAGCACAGATACGCAGTATTTT | CASSLVSLGGGASTDTQYF
. | TRBJ1-1 | . | TRBV11-2 | TGTGCCAGCAGCCCCTTACAGAACATGAACACTGAAGCTTTCTTT | CASSPLQNMNTEAFF
few | TRBJ2-5 | . | TRBV5-4 | TGTGCCAGCAGTCCAGGGGCAGAGACCCAGTACTTC | CASSPGAETQYF
. | TRBJ2-3 | . | TRBV5-1 | TGCGCCAGCACAGCAGGGGCCATCACAGATACGCAGTATTTT | CASTAGAITDTQYF
. | TRBJ2-5 | TRBD1 | TRBV7-2 | TGTGCCAGCAGCTTAGAGGGCAGGGGGCGGTCAGAGACCCAGTACTTC | CASSLEGRGRSETQYF
. | TRBJ1-2 | TRBD1 | TRBV2 | TGTGCCAGCAGTACAGGGGTGGGCTATGGCTACACCTTC | CASSTGVGYGYTF
many | TRBJ2-4 | TRBD2 | TRBV11-2 | TGTGCCAGCAGTATGACTAGCTCCGGCAAAAACATTCAGTACTTC | CASSMTSSGKNIQYF
few | TRBJ2-1 | . | TRBV9 | TGTGCCAGCAGCGCTCAACCTGGCGCTCCAGGGAATGAGCAGTTCTTC | CASSAQPGAPGNEQFF
few | TRBJ1-2 | . | TRBV7-9 | TGTGCCAGCAGTTCAGCCTATGGCTACACCTTC | CASSSAYGYTF
. | TRBJ2-2 | . | TRBV20-1 | TGCAGTGCTGTAGCGGTGAACACCGGGGAGCTGTTTTTT | CSAVAVNTGELFF
many | TRBJ2-7 | . | TRBV15 | TGTGCCACCAGCAGAGACACCGGGATGACCTACGAGCAGTACTTC | CATSRDTGMTYEQYF
many | TRBJ1-5 | TRBD1 | TRBV15 | TGTGCCACCAGCAGAGATGGCGCGGGACAGGGTTATCAGCCCCAGCATTTT | CATSRDGAGQGYQPQHF
once | TRBJ2-3 | TRBD1 | TRBV2 | TGTGCCAGCAGGAGGACAGGGAATGGCGGAGATACGCAGTATTTT | CASRRTGNGGDTQYF
many | TRBJ2-7 | TRBD1 | TRBV27 | TGTGCCAGCAGTCGGGACAGCTACGAGCAGTACTTC | CASSRDSYEQYF
many | TRBJ2-2 | TRBD2 | TRBV4-3 | TGCGCCAGCAGCCTGACTAGCGGGAGTCCCGGGGAGCTGTTTTTT | CASSLTSGSPGELFF
many | TRBJ1-4 | . | TRBV28 | TGTGCCAGCAGGCGTGGAGGTGATGAAAAACTGTTTTTT | CASRRGGDEKLFF
. | TRBJ2-7 | TRBD2 | TRBV6-1 | TGTGCCAGCCAAATGCGGGAGGAGTCCTACGAGCAGTACTTC | CASQMREESYEQYF
many | TRBJ1-1 | . | TRBV27 | TGTGCCAGCAGTTTATCGTTGAACACTGAAGCTTTCTTT | CASSLSLNTEAFF
few | TRBJ2-7 | TRBD1 | TRBV10-3 | TGTGCCATCAGTAAGACAGGGGACGAGCAGTACTTC | CAISKTGDEQYF
many | TRBJ1-6 | TRBD1 | TRBV12-3/TRBV12-4 | TGTGCCAGCAGTTTGGGACAGGGAAATTCACCCCTCCACTTT | CASSLGQGNSPLHF
few | TRBJ2-5 | TRBD1 | TRBV20-1 | TGCAGCGGGACAGACCAAGAGACCCAGTACTTC | CSGTDQETQYF
many | TRBJ2-2 | . | TRBV6-4 | TGTGCCAGCAGTGAGTTCAGAAACACCGGGGAGCTGTTTTTT | CASSEFRNTGELFF
. | TRBJ1-1 | . | TRBV30 | TGTGCCTGGAGTCTATCTTCAGGGGCTGAAGCTTTCTTT | CAWSLSSGAEAFF
. | TRBJ2-1 | TRBD2 | TRBV4-3 | TGCGCCAGCAGCCAAGCAGGGACTAGAGGTTACAATGAGCAGTTCTTC | CASSQAGTRGYNEQFF
. | TRBJ2-2 | TRBD2 | TRBV12-3/TRBV12-4 | TGTGCCAGCAGTCAAACTAGCGGGGCTTACACCGGGGAGCTGTTTTTT | CASSQTSGAYTGELFF